This TCR beta chain was observed in a study of blood T cell repertoires in COVID-19. The CDR3 extends over 13 amino acids. Germline CDR1 is MNHEY and CDR2 is SVGAGI. The ends were cut back, 7 bases at V and 5 bases at J, with 9 bases in the middle. Assay: immunoSEQ multiplex PCR; the TCRdb copy retains only in-frame clones and omits some. The sample lists about 190,000 clones, around 80% seen once, with 20% in the top ten. Sequenced: peripheral blood. The chain joins TRBV6-5 to TRBJ1-6; D gene ambiguous. This sequence originates from a human donor in a cohort sampled during active COVID-19. DNA of the CDR3: TGTGCCAGCAAGAACAGAGATAATTCACCCCTCCACTTT. Encoded protein: CASKNRDNSPLHF.